One and the same sample provided the 8 T cell receptor beta chains below, sequenced in a study of CD8+CD57+ T cells in acquired aplastic anemia. Profiling that covered TCR beta VDJ and CDR3 relied on genomic DNA as its template. TCRdb used MiXCR to reprocess the reads, holding one entry per CDR3 protein. The data hold under 500,000 distinct CDR3 sequences, with less than 35% observed a single time. Sequencing involved patients with CD8+CD57+ cell expansion previously shown by flow cytometry. Material for sequencing was sorted CD4+, CD8+, or CD8+CD57+ T cells (not recorded which) from PBMCs. These receptor sequences come from a human donor with aplastic anemia.

In nucleotides, the CDR3 is TGTGCCAGCAGCGATAAGACAGGGGAGTACGAGCAGTACTTC. It is translated as CASSDKTGEYEQYF. This chain uses TRBV5-4 with TRBJ2-7; 8 nucleotides agree with TRBD1. The V and J ends lost 4 bases and 4 bases, in that order; junction bases with no gene match: 7. CDR3 length equals 14 residues. Germline loops: CDR1 SGHNT, CDR2 YYREEE (reference sequence).

About this clonotype itself: A read error may be the cause here, since a much bigger clone is one base away. No conserved phenylalanine or tryptophan ends this CDR3, so it is likely a read error. J is TRBJ2-3 and V is TRBV19; D is uncertain. V was trimmed by 7 bases and J by 5 bases, leaving 22 bases between them. This CDR3 has 16 amino acids. Germline-derived CDR1 and CDR2 are LNHDA and SQIVND (reference sequence). The CDR3 spells CASTPIGKSMQDTQYL. Written as DNA, the CDR3 is TGTGCCAGTACCCCAATTGGGAAGTCGATGCAAGATACGCAGTATCTT.

This chain uses TRBV28 with TRBJ1-5; D is unclear. V was clipped by 5 bases and J by 4 bases, with 9 bases between them. The length of the CDR3 is 13 residues. The germline V gene has CDR1 MDHEN and CDR2 SYDVKM. DNA of the CDR3: TGTGCCAGCAGTCCCCAGCTGAATCAGCCCCAGCATTTT. This gives the protein CASSPQLNQPQHF.

This clonotype has a count of ten or more. The rearrangement uses TRBV25-1 and TRBJ2-7; D call uncertain. Germline V lookup: CDR1 MGHDK, CDR2 SYGVNS. CDR3 length equals 14 residues. With 3 bases removed from V and 5 bases from J, the gap between germline ends came to 14 bases. The CDR3 DNA is TGTGCCAGCAGTGACGAGTCCATGTCCCACGAGCAGTACTTC. As protein: CASSDESMSHEQYF.

The genes are TRBV9 and TRBJ2-1, with 11 bases that match TRBD2. V trimming: 2 bases; J trimming: 9 bases; junction bases outside the gene matches: 7. CDR1 SGDLS and CDR2 YYNGEE come from the germline V gene. The CDR3 length is 15 residues. The CDR3: CASSVLAGGEGEQFF. CDR3 coding DNA: TGTGCCAGCAGCGTCCTAGCGGGAGGCGAGGGTGAGCAGTTCTTC.

This clonotype was detected ten times or more. The chain links TRBV2 to TRBJ2-1; TRBD1 agrees at 8 bases. J was trimmed by 5 bases and V by 8 bases; bases with no gene match: 5. The CDR3 is made up of 13 amino acids. Germline lookup yields CDR1 SNHLY and CDR2 FYNNEI. This CDR3 reads CASLTDRDNEQFF. In nucleotides, the CDR3 is TGTGCCAGCCTAACGGACAGGGACAATGAGCAGTTCTTC.

The rearrangement links TRBV30 to TRBJ2-7, with D possibly matching TRBD2 (5 bases). This CDR3 region has 16 residues. Germline assignment: CDR1 GTSNPN and CDR2 SVGIG (reference sequence). V lost 0 bases and J lost 0, with 15 bases in between. The CDR3 region is CAWSVRADFSSYEQYF. CDR3 in DNA: TGTGCCTGGAGTGTACGGGCGGACTTTTCCTCCTACGAGCAGTACTTC.

Only a few counts were recorded for this clonotype. The gene calls are TRBV5-4 and TRBJ2-3; a possible D gene is TRBD2 (5 bases). Germline V gene lookup returns CDR1 SGHNT and CDR2 YYREEE (reference sequence). Trimming pared 0 bases from V and 2 bases from J, leaving 13 bases between. The CDR3 runs 16 residues. CDR3: CASSLDSQRPTDTQYF. In DNA form, the CDR3 reads TGTGCCAGCAGCTTGGACTCACAGCGGCCCACAGATACGCAGTATTTT. Supplemented by reference TRBV5-4 and TRBJ2-3, the full variable domain reads ETGVTQSPTHLIKTRGQQVTLRCSSQSGHNTVSWYQQALGQGPQFIFQYYREEENGRGNFPPRFSGLQFPNYSSELNVNALELDDSALYLCASSLDSQRPTDTQYFGPGTRLTVL.